This T cell receptor (beta chain) was retrieved from a study of shared clonotypes between healthy human individuals. Generated by immunoSEQ multiplex PCR, the TCRdb table keeps only in-frame clones and is missing some. The data show around 990,000 clones, roughly 77% seen once. Deletions cut 1 base from V and 7 bases from J, with 17 bases between. The germline CDR1 and CDR2 sequences are SGHNT and YYREEE (reference sequence). This CDR3 is built from 15 residues. The chain is built from TRBV5-4 and TRBJ1-1; D unresolved. This sequence was found in a man aged 18 to 35 in good health. Some clones in this sample may be carry-over from other donors' samples. The sequencing input was memory CD4+ T cells from PBMCs. This sample's subset: CD45RA-negative fraction. CDR3 nucleotides: TGTGCCAGCAGCTTGAACACAAACGCCCGAATTGAAGCTTTCTTT. Translated, it gives CASSLNTNARIEAFF.